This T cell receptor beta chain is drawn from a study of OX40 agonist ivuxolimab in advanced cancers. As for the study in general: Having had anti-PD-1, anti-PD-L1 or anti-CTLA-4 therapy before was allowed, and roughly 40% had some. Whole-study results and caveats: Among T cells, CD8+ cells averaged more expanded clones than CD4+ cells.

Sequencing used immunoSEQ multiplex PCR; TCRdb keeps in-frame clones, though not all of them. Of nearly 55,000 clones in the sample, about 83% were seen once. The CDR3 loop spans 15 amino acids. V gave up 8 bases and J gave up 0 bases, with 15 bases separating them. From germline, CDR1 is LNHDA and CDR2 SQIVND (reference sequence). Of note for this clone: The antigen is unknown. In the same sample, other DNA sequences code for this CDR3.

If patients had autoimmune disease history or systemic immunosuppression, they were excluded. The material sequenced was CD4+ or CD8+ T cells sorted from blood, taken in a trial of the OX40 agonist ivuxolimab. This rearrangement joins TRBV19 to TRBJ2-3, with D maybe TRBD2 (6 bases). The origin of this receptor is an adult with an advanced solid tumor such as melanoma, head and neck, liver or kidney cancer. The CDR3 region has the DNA TGTGCCAGTCGTCTTGCGGGGACTAGCACAGATACGCAGTATTTT. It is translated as CASRLAGTSTDTQYF.